This T cell receptor beta chain stems from a study of PD-1 blockade in classical Hodgkin lymphoma. Study results and limitations: The drivers behind the repertoire differences, possibly disease activity or prior therapy, remain undefined. Prior to therapy, complete responders displayed diversity much like that of newly diagnosed patients. In newly diagnosed patients, baseline TCR diversity was reportedly below that of healthy donors.

The CDR3 runs to 13 residues. V lost 3 bases and J 7 bases, leaving 9 bases between the germline ends. Germline-derived CDR1 and CDR2 are SGHNT and YENEEA. This table comes from immunoSEQ multiplex PCR, and its TCRdb copy is limited to in-frame clones, with some not included. The sample lists under 30,000 clones, roughly two thirds occurring once. This clone was observed once. Its antigen is not known. Every patient had relapsed following autologous stem cell transplantation, and cohorts differed in brentuximab vedotin exposure. The rearrangement uses TRBV11-3 and TRBJ2-2, with D maybe TRBD1 (5 bases). This specimen consisted of peripheral blood mononuclear cells (PBMCs), obtained at baseline. This sequence was found in a human donor with classical Hodgkin lymphoma. The CDR3 region is CASSFQGGGELFF. As DNA, the CDR3 is TGTGCCAGCAGCTTCCAGGGTGGCGGGGAGCTGTTTTTT.